A single sample gave rise to the 15 T cell receptor beta chains below, sequenced in a study of PD-1 blockade in classical Hodgkin lymphoma. Every patient was affected by relapse after autologous stem cell transplantation, while exposure to brentuximab vedotin was not uniform. Measured with immunoSEQ multiplex PCR; TCRdb has only the in-frame clones, and not every one. The sample includes about 97,000 clones, approximately 80% seen only once; the top ten take over 9%. Specimen: peripheral blood mononuclear cells (PBMCs), collected at baseline. The receptors derive from a human donor with classical Hodgkin lymphoma.

This chain joins TRBV27 and TRBJ2-5; D not certain. TRBJ2-7 matches the DNA end more closely, so the J call is doubtful. Germline V gene sequence: CDR1 MNHEY, CDR2 SMNVEV (reference sequence). The CDR3 is made up of 11 amino acids. CDR3: CASSSPYEQYF. The CDR3 region has the DNA TGTGCCAGCAGTTCCCCCTACGAGCAGTACTTC.

The V gene is TRBV11-2, the J gene TRBJ2-2, with TRBD2 matching over 9 bases. CDR1 is SGHAT and CDR2 is FQNNGV in the germline V gene. V shed 2 bases, J shed 6 bases, and the junction held 7 bases outside the gene matches. The CDR3 sequence is 16 residues long. CDR3 DNA: TGTGCCAGCAGCTTATCTGCGGGAGGGCCTGCCGGGGAGCTGTTTTTT. It is translated as CASSLSAGGPAGELFF.

The chain links TRBV6-1 to TRBJ1-1, with 8 bases matching TRBD1. V was pared by 6 bases and J by 4 bases, with 4 bases of the junction left unmatched. Germline V gives CDR1 MNHNS, CDR2 SASEGT. There are 13 residues in the CDR3. The CDR3 sequence is CASRLTGATEAFF. CDR3 in DNA: TGTGCCAGCAGACTGACAGGGGCCACTGAAGCTTTCTTT.

CDR3 in DNA: TGTGCCAGCTCCCCAGGGACAGGGTCAGCAGATACGCAGTATTTT. Protein product: CASSPGTGSADTQYF. This chain connects TRBV18 to TRBJ2-3, with TRBD1 matching over 9 bases. V shed 6 bases, J shed 4 bases, and the junction held 8 bases outside the gene matches. The germline gives CDR1 KGHSH, CDR2 LQKENI. The CDR3 length is 15 residues.

The chain links TRBV30 to TRBJ2-2; 8 bases map to TRBD1. The ends lost 3 bases at V and 3 bases at J; junction bases unmatched: 15. The CDR3 length is 18 residues. CDR1 GTSNPN and CDR2 SVGIG come from the germline V gene (reference sequence). CDR3 amino acids: CAWSRDRDRTIYTGELFF. CDR3 bases: TGTGCCTGGAGCAGGGACCGGGACAGGACTATATACACCGGGGAGCTGTTTTTT.

The chain employs TRBV30 and TRBJ2-3; TRBD2 aligns across 9 bases. Germline V CDR1 and CDR2: GTSNPN, SVGIG (reference sequence). The CDR3 loop spans 18 amino acids. V shed 0 bases, J shed 0 bases, and the junction held 10 bases outside the gene matches. The CDR3 DNA sequence: TGTGCCTGGAGTGTAGGGGCTAGCGGGATTTATAGCACAGATACGCAGTATTTT. It translates to CAWSVGASGIYSTDTQYF.

This clone was seen only once. The chain has TRBV30 and TRBJ2-7; TRBD1 might be the D (5 bases). There are 13 residues in the CDR3. The V and J ends lost 0 bases and 4 bases respectively, with 10 bases between them. Per germline, CDR1 GTSNPN and CDR2 SVGIG (reference sequence). CDR3 nucleotides: TGTGCCTGGAGTGTAGGGGCCCGATACGAGCAGTACTTC. Translation: CAWSVGARYEQYF.

The rearrangement uses TRBV7-2 and TRBJ2-1, with D possibly TRBD1 on 6 matching bases. CDR1 and CDR2 from the germline V gene are SGHTA and FQGNSA. This CDR3 has 15 residues. Deletions cut 3 bases from V and 7 bases from J, with 16 bases between. In DNA form, the CDR3 reads TGTGCCAGCAGCTTTGTGACAGGCGCCTTAAATGAGCAGTTCTTC. Amino acid sequence: CASSFVTGALNEQFF.

CDR3 bases: TGTGCCATCAGTGAGACGGGGCCCGGGGAGCTGTTTTTT. This gives the protein CAISETGPGELFF. The chain is built from TRBV10-3 and TRBJ2-2; D is perhaps TRBD1 or TRBD2 (5 bases each). Trimming left V 2 bases short and J 6 bases short, with 7 bases between. The CDR3 runs 13 residues. The germline V gene has CDR1 ENHRY and CDR2 SYGVKD.

The rearrangement joins TRBV2 to TRBJ2-5; D perhaps matches TRBD2 (6 bases). V was clipped by 6 bases and J by 3 bases, with 14 bases between them. Looked up from germline, CDR1 is SNHLY and CDR2 is FYNNEI. CDR3 length: 14 amino acids. CDR3 sequence (DNA): TGTGCCAGCAGAGGTCGAGCGGGTGAAGAGACCCAGTACTTC. Its protein product is CASRGRAGEETQYF.

This clone came up once. V and J are TRBV7-2 and TRBJ2-7; TRBD1 or TRBD2 may be the D gene (6 bases each). Germline V lookup: CDR1 SGHTA, CDR2 FQGNSA. Trimming removed 5 bases from V and 6 bases from J, with 14 bases in between. CDR3 length equals 13 residues. CDR3: CASSPRWGAEQYF. In DNA form, the CDR3 reads TGTGCCAGCAGCCCCCGGTGGGGGGCCGAGCAGTACTTC.

V usage is TRBV10-3 and J usage is TRBJ2-1; 8 nucleotides match TRBD1. J lost 10 bases, V lost 4 bases, and 3 bases had no gene match. Germline V lookup: CDR1 ENHRY, CDR2 SYGVKD. The CDR3 has 12 residues. The chain's CDR3 is CAISVTGGEQFF. The CDR3 DNA is TGTGCCATCAGTGTTACAGGGGGAGAGCAGTTCTTC.

The gene calls are TRBV6-1 and TRBJ2-1, with D possibly TRBD2 on 6 matching bases. The germline V gene has CDR1 MNHNS and CDR2 SASEGT. The germline V and J ends were trimmed by 6 bases and 8 bases, with 14 bases remaining between them. CDR3 length: 13 residues. Written as DNA, the CDR3 is TGTGCCAGCAGCGGGAGCCTGGACCATGAGCAGTTCTTC. Translating it yields CASSGSLDHEQFF.

The chain couples TRBV11-2 to TRBJ2-1, with TRBD2 identical over 10 bases. The CDR3 spans 16 residues. Per germline, CDR1 SGHAT and CDR2 FQNNGV. Germline trimming cut 4 bases from V and 14 bases from J; bases unmatched to any gene: 17. The CDR3 spells CASSSLAGVTISLEFF. DNA of the CDR3: TGTGCCAGCAGCTCTCTAGCGGGAGTGACGATATCCTTGGAGTTCTTC.

The rearrangement uses TRBV11-2 and TRBJ2-7; D possibly corresponds to TRBD1 (6 bases). Trimming stripped 1 base from V and 0 bases from J, with 7 bases between. Germline loops: CDR1 SGHAT, CDR2 FQNNGV. CDR3 length: 14 amino acids. This chain's CDR3 is CASSLGQASYEQYF. The CDR3 DNA is TGTGCCAGCAGCTTAGGACAGGCCTCCTACGAGCAGTACTTC. The full variable domain, in which reference TRBV11-2 and TRBJ2-7 provide the parts outside the CDR3, is EAGVAQSPRYKIIEKRQSVAFWCNPISGHATLYWYQQILGQGPKLLIQFQNNGVVDDSQLPKDRFSAERLKGVDSTLKIQPAKLEDSAVYLCASSLGQASYEQYFGPGTRLTVT.